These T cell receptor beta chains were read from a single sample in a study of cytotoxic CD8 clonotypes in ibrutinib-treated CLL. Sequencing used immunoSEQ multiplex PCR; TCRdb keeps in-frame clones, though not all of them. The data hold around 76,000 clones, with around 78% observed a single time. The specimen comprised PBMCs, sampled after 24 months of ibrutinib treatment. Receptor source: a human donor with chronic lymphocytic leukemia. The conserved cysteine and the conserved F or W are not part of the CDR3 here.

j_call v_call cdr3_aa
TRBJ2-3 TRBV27 ANRGEWLADTQY
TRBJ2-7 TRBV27 ASSPGVAGSNEQY
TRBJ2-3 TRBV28 ASGVVWRTDTQY
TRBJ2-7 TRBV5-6 ASSLVARTGRSYEQY
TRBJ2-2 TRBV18 ASSPLPSGSSGELF
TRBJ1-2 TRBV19 ASKEGRSNYGYT
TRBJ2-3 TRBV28 ASSLRWERADTQY
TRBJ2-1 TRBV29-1 SVDASGMYNEQF
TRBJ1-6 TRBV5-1 ASRQGVDNSPLH
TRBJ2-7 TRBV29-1 AGLAGGTYEQY
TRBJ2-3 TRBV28 ASTAAGTGADTQY
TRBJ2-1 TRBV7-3 ASSRDRRNEQF
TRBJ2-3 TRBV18 ASSPPGLAGARDTQY
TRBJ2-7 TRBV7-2 ASRGAGGSYEQY
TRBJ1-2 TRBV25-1 ASSRGQGQVVSEGYT
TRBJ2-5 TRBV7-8 ASSNQGLAGERETQY
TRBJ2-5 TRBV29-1 SVLLGQETQY
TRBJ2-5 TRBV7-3 ASSRGLSETQY
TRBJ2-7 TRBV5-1 ASSPRDSFTEQY
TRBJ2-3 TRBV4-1 ASSHLAGGVLRTDTQY
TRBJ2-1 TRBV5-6 ASSSGLADEQF
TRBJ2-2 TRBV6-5 ASSYSSQGVRELF
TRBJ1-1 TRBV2 ASRLDRVSLPEAF
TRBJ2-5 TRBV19 ASSPGGPSVSRETQY
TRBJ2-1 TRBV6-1 ASRLSGTGINEQF
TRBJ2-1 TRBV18 ASSRNGDEQF
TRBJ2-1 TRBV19 ASSGFSSYNEQF
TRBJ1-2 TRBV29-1 SVGTQGASLRGYT
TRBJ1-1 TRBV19 ASSIVGRVDTEAF
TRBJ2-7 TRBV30 AWAGSYEQY
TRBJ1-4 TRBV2 ASSLDSPATNEKLF
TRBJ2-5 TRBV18 ASSPLTDQETQY
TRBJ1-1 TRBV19 ASRRIQGNTEAF
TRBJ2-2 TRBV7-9 ASSLVSGTYTGELF
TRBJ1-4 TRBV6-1 ASNEAGTTNEKLF
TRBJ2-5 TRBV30 AWNTGQLTETQY
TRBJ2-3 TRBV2 ASRTGQRADTQY
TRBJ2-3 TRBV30 AYQPRRERRTDTQY
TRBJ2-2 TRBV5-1 ASSPGQGSSGELF
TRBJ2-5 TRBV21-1 ASSKGPFGLQETQY
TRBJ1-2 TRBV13 ASSPRDGYGYT
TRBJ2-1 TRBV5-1 ASRDYNEQF
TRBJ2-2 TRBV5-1 ASSFLGNTGELF
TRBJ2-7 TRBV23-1 ASSQSRDRSYEQY
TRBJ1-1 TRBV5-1 ASSPTGVNTEAF
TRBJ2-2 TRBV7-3 ASSLPTGRATGELF
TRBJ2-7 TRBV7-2 ASRLTPTSTYEQY
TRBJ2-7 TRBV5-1 ASSLYPASKEQY
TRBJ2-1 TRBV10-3 AISDSGGSYNEQF
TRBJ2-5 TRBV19 ASRSGETQY
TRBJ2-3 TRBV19 ASSTLSDTQY